This TCR beta chain was sequenced during a study of blood T cells in healthy people across ages. Trimming at V came to 6 bases and at J to 6 bases, leaving 16 bases not matched to a gene. This CDR3 is built from 17 residues. Germline CDR1 DFQATT, CDR2 SNEGSKA (reference sequence). This clonotype has only one observation. PCR was performed a second time for roughly 7 to 11 cycles using a sample-barcoded 5' primer and a J-beta primer mix. From the 5' RACE reads, TCRdb called clonotypes with MiXCR, one entry per CDR3 protein. This repertoire shows hundreds of thousands of distinct CDR3 sequences, around three fifths found once; its top ten account for 25% to 30%.

Sequencing was performed on blood. The receptor's source is a man aged 35-49 years in good health. The V call is TRBV20-1, the J call TRBJ2-1; TRBD2 matches 11 bases. The CDR3 region is CSAGFKLAGEMGNEQFF. The CDR3 DNA is TGCAGTGCAGGTTTTAAACTAGCGGGAGAAATGGGCAATGAGCAGTTCTTC.